The next 11 T cell receptor beta chains were all read from a single sample in a study of blood T cell repertoires in COVID-19. Produced via immunoSEQ multiplex PCR; TCRdb's table is partial and in-frame only. The repertoire has hundreds of thousands of clones, roughly 83% of them found once; the top ten carry roughly 9.8%. Sequenced: peripheral blood. These receptors originate from an older man with acute or convalescent COVID-19.

This clone was counted only a few times. This chain links TRBV30 with TRBJ1-2, with 7 bases lining up with TRBD1. J was trimmed by 4 bases and V by 3 bases; bases with no gene match: 11. The CDR3 extends over 15 amino acids. Looked up from germline, CDR1 is GTSNPN and CDR2 is SVGIG (reference sequence). CDR3 amino acids: CAWRPLTGLSYGYTF. The CDR3 DNA reads TGTGCCTGGAGACCACTGACAGGGCTTAGCTATGGCTACACCTTC.

The table lists this clone with a few counts. J is TRBJ1-2 and V is TRBV5-8; TRBD1 aligns across 7 bases. Per the germline V gene, CDR1 is SGHTS and CDR2 is YDEGEE. V shed 0 bases, J shed 4 bases, and the junction held 6 bases outside the gene matches. The CDR3 loop spans 15 amino acids. CDR3 amino acids: CASSLETGFGYGYTF. The DNA of the CDR3 is TGTGCCAGCAGCTTGGAGACAGGGTTCGGCTATGGCTACACCTTC.

The chain recombines TRBV15 with TRBJ1-5; TRBD1 aligns across 10 bases. There are 19 residues in the CDR3. Germline V gene data show CDR1 as LNHNV and CDR2 as YYDKDF (reference sequence). Unmatched junction bases numbered 18, after V lost 4 bases and J lost 6 bases. The CDR3 bases are TGTGCCACCAGCAATTGGGACAGGGGCATATCCTCCTCGGGTCAGCCCCAGCATTTT. It encodes CATSNWDRGISSSGQPQHF.

In DNA form, the CDR3 reads TGTGCCAGCTCACCACGACAGGGGGCGAATGAAAAACTGTTTTTT. Its protein is CASSPRQGANEKLFF. This sequence joins TRBV18 and TRBJ1-4; 10 positions match TRBD1. CDR3 size: 15 residues. J gave up 5 bases and V 1 base, and 1 base lay outside the gene matches. The germline CDR1 and CDR2 sequences are KGHSH and LQKENI. Full variable domain (remainder filled in from reference TRBV18 and TRBJ1-4): NAGVMQNPRHLVRRRGQEARLRCSPMKGHSHVYWYRQLPEEGLKFMVYLQKENIIDESGMPKERFSAEFPKEGPSILRIQQVVRGDSAAYFCASSPRQGANEKLFFGSGTQLSVL.

This rearrangement joins TRBV27 to TRBJ2-7; TRBD1 matches at 9 bases. The CDR3 sequence is 15 residues long. Per the germline V gene, CDR1 is MNHEY and CDR2 is SMNVEV (reference sequence). Losses at the gene ends were 2 bases for V and 7 bases for J; bases not matched to a gene: 9. CDR3 loop: CASSLGTGFPREQYF. CDR3 coding DNA: TGTGCCAGCAGTTTAGGGACAGGGTTCCCTCGGGAGCAGTACTTC.

This chain joins TRBV27 and TRBJ2-3, with D unclear. Trimming removed 7 bases at V and 3 bases at J, with 11 bases between. There are 13 residues in the CDR3. Germline CDR1 is MNHEY and CDR2 is SMNVEV (reference sequence). In DNA form, the CDR3 reads TGTGCCAGCACAAACCGACAAACAGATACGCAGTATTTT. Its protein product is CASTNRQTDTQYF.

The rearrangement joins TRBV5-1 to TRBJ2-3; 9 nucleotides align to TRBD1. This CDR3 has 15 amino acids. V lost 0 bases and J lost 5; bases outside the gene matches: 4. From germline, CDR1 is SGHRS and CDR2 YFSETQ. The CDR3 loop reads CASSLGDRDQDTQYF. In nucleotides, the CDR3 is TGCGCCAGCAGCTTGGGGGACAGGGATCAAGATACGCAGTATTTT.

In its sample, this clone was seen once. This chain uses TRBV9 with TRBJ1-6, with D possibly matching TRBD1 (5 bases). V lost 0 bases, J lost 1 base, and 8 bases lay in between. Germline assignment: CDR1 SGDLS and CDR2 YYNGEE. This CDR3 region has 16 residues. The CDR3: CASSVEGKSYNSPLHF. The DNA for the CDR3 is TGTGCCAGCAGCGTAGAGGGGAAGTCCTATAATTCACCCCTCCACTTT.

The chain carries TRBV5-1 and TRBJ1-2; possibly TRBD1 for D (6 bases). This CDR3 contains 17 residues. V lost 3 bases and J lost 3, with 21 bases in between. From germline, CDR1 is SGHRS and CDR2 YFSETQ. DNA for the CDR3: TGCGCCAGCAGCTCCTCGTTTGACGGGTCAGGGGACTATGGCTACACCTTC. It is translated as CASSSSFDGSGDYGYTF.

This clone was seen a few times. The chain recombines TRBV9 with TRBJ2-7, with a possible D match to TRBD1 (6 bases). Trimming stripped 2 bases from V and 2 bases from J, with 17 bases between. Germline V gene data show CDR1 as SGDLS and CDR2 as YYNGEE. CDR3 length equals 16 residues. Here the CDR3 DNA reads TGTGCCAGCAGCGTTTCGGGCAGGGGCAACGCCTACGAGCAGTACTTC. Protein product: CASSVSGRGNAYEQYF.

This rearrangement joins TRBV28 to TRBJ1-6; 7 bases fit TRBD1. This CDR3 has 16 amino acids. V shed 5 bases, J shed 6 bases, and the junction held 10 bases outside the gene matches. From germline, CDR1 is MDHEN and CDR2 SYDVKM. The CDR3 region is CASSPPAGQINSPLHF. The DNA of the CDR3 is TGTGCCAGCAGTCCCCCCGCGGGACAGATTAATTCACCCCTCCACTTT.